A selection of T cell receptor beta chains follows, all from one sample in a study of metastatic and nonmetastatic thyroid tumors. TCRdb called clones again from the PCR reads with MiXCR. The table lists 15,000 to 20,000 clones, less than 35% of them singletons. The sequencing sample was made of adjacent normal tissue. These receptors were taken from a female donor with papillary thyroid cancer or a benign thyroid nodule (not recorded which). Some clones in this sample may be carry-over from other donors' samples. CDR3s include the opening cysteine and the closing phenylalanine or tryptophan. The D gene is left open where the match is weak. A clone size is listed for some rows: how often the clone was seen (once, few, many), or a class if it is expanded.

clone size	V gene	J gene	D gene	CDR3 protein	CDR3 DNA
many	TRBV2	TRBJ1-1	NA	CASSETGYGEAFF	TGTGCCAGCAGTGAAACAGGGTACGGTGAAGCTTTCTTT
NA	TRBV7-2	TRBJ2-1	TRBD1	CASSSAGTERSNEQFF	TGTGCCAGCAGCTCAGCCGGGACAGAAAGATCCAATGAGCAGTTCTTC
NA	TRBV5-1	TRBJ2-7	TRBD2	CASSLVSGRGYEQYF	TGCGCCAGCAGCTTGGTGAGCGGGAGGGGTTACGAGCAGTACTTC
NA	TRBV20-1	TRBJ2-7	TRBD1	CSARASGRGHEQYF	TGCAGTGCTAGAGCGTCTGGCAGGGGGCACGAGCAGTACTTC
few	TRBV19	TRBJ2-1	TRBD2	CASRAAGEYNEQFF	TGTGCCAGTAGGGCGGCGGGAGAATACAATGAGCAGTTCTTC
medium-sized	TRBV7-3	TRBJ2-2	NA	CASSLVRGGLNPGELFF	TGTGCCAGCAGCTTAGTTAGGGGCGGACTTAACCCCGGGGAGCTGTTTTTT
NA	TRBV5-1	TRBJ2-7	TRBD2	CASSPLGGKEDEQYF	TGCGCCAGCAGCCCCCTGGGAGGGAAGGAGGACGAGCAGTACTTC
large	TRBV6-1	TRBJ2-1	NA	CASSEYLYNEQFF	TGTGCCAGCAGTGAATACCTGTACAATGAGCAGTTCTTC
NA	TRBV20-1	TRBJ2-6	NA	CSAVGRSHSGANVLTF	TGCAGTGCAGTAGGACGCAGCCACTCTGGGGCCAACGTCCTGACTTTC
NA	TRBV27	TRBJ1-6	NA	CASSLTRGGDSPLHF	TGTGCCAGCAGTTTAACCCGGGGGGGCGATTCACCCCTCCACTTT
NA	TRBV20-1	TRBJ2-1	TRBD1	CSAPDRGESSYNEQFF	TGCAGTGCCCCAGACAGGGGAGAAAGCTCCTACAATGAGCAGTTCTTC
NA	TRBV20-1	TRBJ2-3	TRBD2	CSATSSGRASSTDTQYF	TGCAGTGCTACCAGTAGCGGGAGGGCCAGTAGCACAGATACGCAGTATTTT
NA	TRBV29-1	TRBJ1-1	NA	CSANGGPNTEAFF	TGCAGCGCCAATGGAGGACCGAACACTGAAGCTTTCTTT
many	TRBV7-9	TRBJ1-4	NA	CASSSGREKLFF	TGCGCCAGCAGCTCAGGGAGGGAAAAACTGTTTTTT
many	TRBV7-9	TRBJ1-2	NA	CASSLGEAHYGYTF	TGTGCCAGCAGCTTAGGAGAGGCTCACTATGGCTACACCTTC
medium-sized	TRBV19	TRBJ1-1	NA	CASSMTGGTEAFF	TGTGCCAGTAGTATGACCGGGGGCACTGAAGCTTTCTTT
many	TRBV6-1	TRBJ2-2	TRBD2	CASSLSGVTGELFF	TGTGCCAGCAGCCTTAGCGGGGTCACCGGGGAGCTGTTTTTT
NA	TRBV20-1	TRBJ2-5	NA	CSARDNGETQYF	TGCAGTGCTAGAGATAACGGGGAGACCCAGTACTTC
NA	TRBV28	TRBJ2-7	NA	CARGLQIDDQYF	TGTGCCAGAGGGTTACAGATCGACGACCAGTACTTC
NA	TRBV28	TRBJ2-1	NA	CASSSSPDYNEQFF	TGTGCCAGCAGTTCATCCCCTGACTACAATGAGCAGTTCTTC
few	TRBV6-1	TRBJ2-1	TRBD2	CASSEPSSGSNEQFF	TGTGCCAGCAGTGAACCGAGTAGCGGGAGCAATGAGCAGTTCTTC
NA	TRBV10-1	TRBJ2-3	TRBD2	CASSEFPGTSGMDTQYF	TGCGCCAGCAGTGAGTTCCCCGGGACTAGCGGGATGGATACGCAGTATTTT
few	TRBV28	TRBJ1-2	TRBD1	CASSPWTGHYGYTF	TGTGCCAGCAGTCCTTGGACAGGACACTATGGCTACACCTTC
medium-sized	TRBV20-1	TRBJ2-1	NA	CSAREGRLITYNEQFF	TGCAGTGCTAGAGAGGGTCGACTTATTACCTACAATGAGCAGTTCTTC
few	TRBV27	TRBJ2-1	NA	CASSLSGGAVHEQFF	TGTGCCAGCAGTTTATCTGGCGGGGCGGTGCATGAGCAGTTCTTC
NA	TRBV20-1	TRBJ1-6	NA	CSAQPAQGRFSPLHF	TGCAGTGCCCAACCGGCACAGGGCAGGTTTTCACCCCTCCACTTT
NA	TRBV11-2	TRBJ2-1	TRBD2	CASSFGSGGAGQFF	TGTGCCAGCAGCTTTGGAAGCGGGGGGGCCGGGCAGTTCTTC
medium-sized	TRBV5-1	TRBJ2-7	TRBD1	CASSKGDSYEQYF	TGCGCCAGCAGCAAAGGGGACAGCTACGAGCAGTACTTC
NA	TRBV5-1	TRBJ2-5	NA	CASSLGSMPETQYF	TGCGCCAGCAGCTTGGGCAGCATGCCAGAGACCCAGTACTTC
few	TRBV19	TRBJ2-7	TRBD1	CASAGQGPTYEQYF	TGTGCCAGCGCCGGACAGGGGCCGACCTACGAGCAGTACTTC
few	TRBV4-1	TRBJ1-6	NA	CASSQAVTNSPLHF	TGCGCCAGCAGCCAAGCTGTGACCAATTCACCCCTCCACTTT
many	TRBV7-6	TRBJ2-5	NA	CASSRGALQETQYF	TGTGCCAGCAGCCGGGGCGCTCTCCAGGAGACCCAGTACTTC
NA	TRBV12-3/TRBV12-4	TRBJ2-3	NA	CASSFPGVTDTQYF	TGTGCCAGCAGTTTTCCGGGGGTCACAGATACGCAGTATTTT
medium-sized	TRBV28	TRBJ1-2	TRBD1	CASRSQGAWARGYTF	TGTGCCAGCAGGTCACAGGGGGCTTGGGCCCGTGGCTACACCTTC
once	TRBV30	TRBJ2-7	TRBD1	CAWGTGGHEQYF	TGTGCCTGGGGGACAGGGGGCCACGAGCAGTACTTC